This T cell receptor beta chain was sequenced for a study of tumor-infiltrating lymphocytes in primary liver carcinoma. Broader study findings: A fraction of only about 7.5-25% of top clones appeared in all five tumor regions.

Total RNA amounting to 450 to 500 ng was the source from which TCR beta cDNA was made with a constant-region primer. For TCR beta, libraries were produced by three nested multiplex PCR rounds using slightly modified ARM-PCR. Both of the initial two PCR rounds ran for 10 cycles and employed TRBV1-TRBV30 forward primers alongside a C-beta reverse primer. TCRdb independently ran MiXCR on the multiplex PCR reads; one entry per CDR3 protein. The sample has approximately 99,000 distinct CDR3 sequences; over 55% are singletons. Co-extracted RNA and DNA came from approximately 20-30 mg of unsorted bulk tissue. The authors sampled five separate regions per tumor. This clonotype appeared a single time. Its antigen is not identified. The junction does not match germline at one end; this may be a read error. The CDR3 is 15 amino acids. CDR1 and CDR2 (germline): SGHRS, YFSETQ.

The V gene is TRBV5-1, the J gene TRBJ2-1; a possible D gene is TRBD2 (6 bases). The sample was liver tumor tissue from sampling region 5. Subset in this sample: tumor region T5, tumor centre. The clonotype comes from an older woman with primary liver carcinoma and hepatitis B virus infection. Here the CDR3 DNA reads TGCGCCAGCGGTGGGACTGGGAGCTCCTACGATGAGCAGTTCTTC. It encodes CASGGTGSSYDEQFF.